The rows below give T cell receptor beta chains drawn from one sample of a study of blood T cells in healthy people across ages. TCRdb processed the 5' RACE reads anew with MiXCR; each CDR3 protein has one entry. The sample lists around 1,000,000 distinct CDR3 sequences, 30% to 40% occurring once. Sequencing was done on a sample of blood. The source of these receptors is a man between 18 and 29 years old in good health. Both conserved end residues are part of each CDR3. A D gene is named only where the DNA matches it firmly. Not all rows give a size; the values are once, few, many and, for expanded clones, a class.

cdr3_aa cdr3_nt v_call d_call j_call clone_size
CASSSDGWAEEQFF TGTGCCAGCAGCTCGGACGGTTGGGCGGAAGAGCAGTTCTTC TRBV5-6 NA TRBJ2-1 NA
CSARGPGGSGNTIYF TGCAGTGCTCGAGGGCCTGGGGGGTCTGGAAACACCATATATTTT TRBV20-1 NA TRBJ1-3 NA
CASSPPNRDRRNTIYF TGTGCCAGCTCACCACCGAACCGGGACAGGCGTAACACCATATATTTT TRBV18 TRBD1 TRBJ1-3 once
CSARDEQRGREQFF TGCAGTGCTAGAGATGAACAGAGGGGACGCGAGCAGTTCTTC TRBV20-1 NA TRBJ2-1 NA
CASRRTGTPNTDTQYF TGTGCCAGCAGACGTACCGGGACACCTAACACAGATACGCAGTATTTT TRBV7-9 NA TRBJ2-3 many
CASSSQTGGEKLFF TGCGCCAGCAGCTCCCAAACCGGGGGAGAAAAACTGTTTTTT TRBV4-1 NA TRBJ1-4 NA
CSATSVTGWTNEQYF TGCAGTGCTACTTCTGTGACAGGGTGGACAAATGAGCAGTACTTC TRBV20-1 TRBD1 TRBJ2-5 NA
CSARDGQTYEQYF TGCAGTGCTAGAGATGGACAAACCTACGAGCAGTACTTC TRBV20-1 NA TRBJ2-7 NA
CSARDMARLNTGELFF TGCAGTGCTAGGGATATGGCAAGACTCAACACCGGGGAGCTGTTTTTT TRBV20-1 NA TRBJ2-2 NA
CASSQATPSNQPQHF TGCGCCAGCAGCCAAGCAACCCCTAGCAATCAGCCCCAGCATTTT TRBV4-1 NA TRBJ1-5 NA
CASSLDLGGPTNEKLFF TGTGCCAGCAGCTTAGACCTGGGGGGGCCAACTAATGAAAAACTGTTTTTT TRBV7-6 NA TRBJ1-4 NA
CATSRWGPVGELFF TGTGCCACCAGCAGGTGGGGGCCGGTCGGGGAGCTGTTTTTT TRBV15 NA TRBJ2-2 NA
CASSPRVWSNTEAFF TGTGCCAGCAGCCCACGGGTCTGGAGTAACACTGAAGCTTTCTTT TRBV9 NA TRBJ1-1 NA
CSVSPAQGQCNQPQHF TGCAGCGTCTCACCCGCTCAGGGCCAGTGCAATCAGCCCCAGCATTTT TRBV29-1 NA TRBJ1-5 NA
CASSYLAGQATNTEAFF TGTGCCAGCAGTTACTTGGCGGGACAGGCCACGAACACTGAAGCTTTCTTT TRBV6-5 TRBD1 TRBJ1-1 NA
CASGGWDGYTF TGTGCCAGCGGTGGATGGGATGGCTACACCTTC TRBV6-6 NA TRBJ1-2 few